This T cell receptor (beta chain) was captured in a study of T cell repertoires in cytomegalovirus infection. TCRdb used MiXCR to reprocess the reads, holding one entry per CDR3 protein. The repertoire holds about 480,000 distinct CDR3 sequences, around a third seen once, with around a sixth in the top ten. This CDR3 spans 14 amino acids. CDR1 SQVTM and CDR2 ANQGSEA come from the germline V gene. V was cut by 1 base and J by 4 bases, with 14 bases left in between. In the case of this clonotype: Its antigen is unidentified.

The chain joins TRBV29-1 to TRBJ2-7; perhaps TRBD2 as D (5 bases). The sequence was obtained from a human donor in good health (CMV status not recorded). Some clones in this sample may be carry-over from other donors' samples. Sequencing used cultured PBMCs, obtained from culture after CMV antigen stimulation. The CDR3 nucleotides read TGCAGCGTTGAAGGAGGGTCTGTTAAGTACGAGCAGTACTTC. Encoded protein: CSVEGGSVKYEQYF.